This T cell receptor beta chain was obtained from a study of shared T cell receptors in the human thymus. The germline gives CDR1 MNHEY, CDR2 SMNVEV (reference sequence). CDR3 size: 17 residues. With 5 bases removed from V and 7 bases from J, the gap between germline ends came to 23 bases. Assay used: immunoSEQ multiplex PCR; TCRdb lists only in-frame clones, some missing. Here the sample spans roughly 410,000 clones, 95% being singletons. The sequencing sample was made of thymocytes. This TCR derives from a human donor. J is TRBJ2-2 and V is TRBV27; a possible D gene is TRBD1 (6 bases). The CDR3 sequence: CASSPWVEGDGGGELFF. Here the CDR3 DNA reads TGTGCCAGCAGTCCCTGGGTTGAGGGGGACGGAGGCGGGGAGCTGTTTTTT.